This TCR beta chain was sequenced in a study of regulatory T cells in long-lasting Graves disease. Regarding time point: newly diagnosed GD, antithyroid drugs for less than 3 months. After RNA was extracted from PBMCs, the TCR library was made from it. This clonotype was seen repeatedly, ten times or more. As yet, its antigen is unknown. Combining iRepertoire HTBI primers with Arm-PCR of CDR3 regions, the authors built TCR beta libraries. From the multiplex PCR reads, TCRdb called clonotypes with MiXCR, one entry per CDR3 protein. The data hold almost 450,000 distinct CDR3 sequences, with about a sixth observed a single time. Overall study results and limits: With a small sample size, accuracy may have been reduced.

CDR1 MDHEN and CDR2 SYDVKM come from the germline V gene. CDR3 length: 15 residues. The ends were cut back, 6 bases at V and 0 bases at J, with 12 bases in the middle. These data were also filed under a second study, of T cells in Graves' hyperthyroidism and ophthalmopathy. This second study says: Thyroid ultrasound and orbital computed tomography, with clinical symptoms and serum thyroxine and TRAb, informed diagnoses. Patients with ophthalmopathy were separated from those with stable hyperthyroidism by a 13 V-J model.

The sequences come from peripheral blood mononuclear cells (PBMCs), collected at new diagnosis, from a patient treated with antithyroid drugs. The source is a woman in her thirties with Graves disease. The V gene is TRBV28, the J gene TRBJ2-1; D may correspond to TRBD1 or TRBD2 (5 bases each). CDR3 DNA sequence: TGTGCCAGCAGATCCTTTGGGGGCTCCTACAATGAGCAGTTCTTC. It encodes CASRSFGGSYNEQFF.